The T cell receptor (beta chain) described here comes from a study of radiation and T cells in renal cell carcinoma. Study-level background: Nephrectomy followed 15 Gy stereotactic body radiation by 4 weeks.

Profiling relied on immunoSEQ multiplex PCR, and the TCRdb table lists in-frame clones only, not all of them. The data hold some 76,000 clones, with around 80% observed a single time. Regarding time point: blood 2 weeks post-SBRT. This sample's treatment: 15 Gy SBRT to primary tumor, nephrectomy 4 weeks later. CDR1 SGHTA and CDR2 FQGNSA come from the germline V gene. Trimming took 4 bases from V and 4 from J; bases not matched to a gene: 11. The CDR3 is made up of 16 amino acids. The J gene is TRBJ2-3, the V gene TRBV7-2; 7 positions match TRBD2. The receptor was isolated from a man aged 55 to 70 with renal cell carcinoma. The specimen comprised blood, sampled from a patient whose treatment included radiotherapy and nephrectomy. The CDR3 nucleotides are TGTGCCAGCAGCTCCGGGGGAGGGGCGATCGCAGATACGCAGTATTTT. It specifies CASSSGGGAIADTQYF.